This paragraph covers one T cell receptor beta chain sequence. The CDR3 sequence is 16 residues long. The V and J ends lost 3 bases and 3 bases, in that order; junction bases with no gene match: 4. CDR1 and CDR2 (germline): SGHKS, YYEKEE (reference sequence). Per the original methods: Reference gene primer amplification in the assay estimated nucleated cell counts. Libraries were prepared by immunoSEQ multiplex PCR; TCRdb keeps only in-frame clonotypes and omits some of them. V and J calls and clone size are those listed in that table; D and trimming were worked out from the DNA. The data hold approximately 400,000 clones, with roughly 77% observed a single time. This entry is derived from a study of blood T cell repertoires in COVID-19.

Sequencing was done on a sample of peripheral blood. This chain connects TRBV5-5 to TRBJ2-3, with TRBD2 identical over 13 bases. The clonotype comes from a human donor with acute or convalescent COVID-19. The donor label of this sample is uncertain. The CDR3 DNA is TGTGCCAGCAGCTCCAGGGGACTAGCGGGGACAGATACGCAGTATTTT. Amino acids: CASSSRGLAGTDTQYF.